The T cell receptor beta chain under discussion was sequenced for a study of T cell responses to AZD1222 COVID-19 vaccine. Study results and caveats: Only 6 or 7 people who got AZD1222 tested seropositive at baseline. The donor group comprised mostly white British people and more females; the analysis possibly underestimated clonal diversity.

In regard to this clone: Antigen specificity is unknown.

TCRdb's table, derived via immunoSEQ multiplex PCR, lists solely in-frame clones and lacks some. The sample lists about 110,000 clones; around 85% were seen once. Sequences were derived from peripheral blood, sampled on day 0 of AZD1222 vaccination. The sequence was collected from an adult in good health.

CDR3 sequence reads: CASNRGYGARRETQYF. DNA of the CDR3: TGTGCCAGCAATCGAGGATATGGGGCCAGGCGAGAGACCCAGTACTTC. The genes are TRBV2 and TRBJ2-5; maybe TRBD1 (5 bases). V gave up 7 bases and J gave up 4 bases, with 22 bases separating them. This CDR3 comprises 16 residues. Germline V lookup: CDR1 SNHLY, CDR2 FYNNEI.